This record looks at one T cell receptor (beta chain) sequence and its context. The antigen is unknown. Donors were ostensibly healthy at sampling, although undocumented immune exposures were probable. The data derive from a study of cytomegalovirus exposure and HLA in healthy donors. PCR used 60 Vbeta primers and 13 Jbeta primers. Libraries were prepared by immunoSEQ multiplex PCR; TCRdb keeps only in-frame clonotypes and omits some of them. The data show approximately 150,000 clones, roughly four fifths seen once. Study observations and caveats: A few CMV-associated chains were confirmed in vitro to be specific for CMV antigens. Earlier findings revealed that most TCR beta V segments proved productive either about 87% or about 30% of the time. Later analysis associated a missense DCLRE1C variant with TCR beta V- and J-gene trimming.

The CDR3 is 13 residues long. V lost 3 bases to trimming and J lost 9 bases, with 12 bases between them. The germline CDR1 and CDR2 sequences are GTSNPN and SVGIG (reference sequence). The sequence was collected from a man aged 35-49 years in good health and CMV-seronegative. The specimen sequenced was PBMCs. V gene TRBV30 combines with J gene TRBJ1-6; possibly TRBD1 for D (6 bases). The CDR3 sequence: CAWSDSGASPLHF. CDR3 DNA: TGTGCCTGGAGCGACTCAGGGGCTTCACCCCTCCACTTT.